This TCR beta chain was found in a study of OX40 agonist ivuxolimab in advanced cancers. Turning to the study itself: Across the patients, intravenous ivuxolimab was delivered every 2 weeks at 0.01 to 10 mg/kg.

V lost 0 bases to trimming and J lost 0 bases, with 8 bases between them. Per germline, CDR1 SGHRS and CDR2 YFSETQ. The CDR3 runs 15 residues. Of note for this clone: Its antigen is unidentified.

Sequencing used immunoSEQ multiplex PCR; TCRdb keeps in-frame clones, though not all of them. Among 16,000 or so clones listed, around 79% were seen once. Study findings and constraints: Partial responders dosed at 0.1-3.0 mg/kg displayed clonal expansion ranking among the lowest. The average count of expanded clones was higher among CD8+ T cells than among CD4+.

This specimen consisted of CD4+ or CD8+ T cells sorted from blood, obtained in a trial of the OX40 agonist ivuxolimab. The chain is built from TRBV5-1 and TRBJ2-3, with D possibly TRBD2 on 5 matching bases. The sequence derives from an adult with an advanced solid tumor such as melanoma, head and neck, liver or kidney cancer. The CDR3 coding sequence is TGCGCCAGCAGCTTGGTAAGCGGAAGCACAGATACGCAGTATTTT. Its protein product is CASSLVSGSTDTQYF.